This T cell receptor (beta chain) is from a study of vaccination and CD4 T cells after COVID-19. Across the study: Six males and four females, two of them Hispanic, were enrolled as convalescents. Overlapping spike peptides of SARS-CoV-2, HCoV-NL63, HCoV-OC43 and HCoV-229E were used, and cells were stimulated with them. Overall study findings and caveats: Going from about 20 to 38, median SARS-CoV-2-reactive clonotypes did not rise significantly.

The CDR3 extends over 16 amino acids. The V end lost 2 bases, the J end lost 0 bases, and 11 bases lay between the germline ends. The germline V gene encodes CDR1 LNHDA and CDR2 SQIVND (reference sequence). Cultured CD4+ T cells had their DNA profiled by the Oncomine TCR Beta short-read assay. From the PCR reads, TCRdb called clonotypes with MiXCR, one entry per CDR3 protein. The sample consists of roughly 19,000 distinct CDR3 sequences, approximately 40% of them appearing once. A note on this clonotype: Its antigen is currently unknown.

Time point given: late sampling 161 to 241 days after vaccination in a few convalescent patients. Treatment given: approximately 9-day PBMC culture with coronavirus spike peptide pools or control peptides (ViraFEST assay). PCR tests turned positive between March and December 2020, before US Alpha, Beta and Delta variants. The chain links TRBV19 to TRBJ1-5; D is undetermined. The sequencing here drew on CD4+ T cells from blood, cultured in vitro, taken about 7 months after SARS-CoV-2 vaccination. This TCR was sampled from a human donor who had recovered from COVID-19. The CDR3 DNA sequence: TGTGCCAGTAGTATATTCCCCGGGGATAGCAATCAGCCCCAGCATTTT. As protein: CASSIFPGDSNQPQHF.